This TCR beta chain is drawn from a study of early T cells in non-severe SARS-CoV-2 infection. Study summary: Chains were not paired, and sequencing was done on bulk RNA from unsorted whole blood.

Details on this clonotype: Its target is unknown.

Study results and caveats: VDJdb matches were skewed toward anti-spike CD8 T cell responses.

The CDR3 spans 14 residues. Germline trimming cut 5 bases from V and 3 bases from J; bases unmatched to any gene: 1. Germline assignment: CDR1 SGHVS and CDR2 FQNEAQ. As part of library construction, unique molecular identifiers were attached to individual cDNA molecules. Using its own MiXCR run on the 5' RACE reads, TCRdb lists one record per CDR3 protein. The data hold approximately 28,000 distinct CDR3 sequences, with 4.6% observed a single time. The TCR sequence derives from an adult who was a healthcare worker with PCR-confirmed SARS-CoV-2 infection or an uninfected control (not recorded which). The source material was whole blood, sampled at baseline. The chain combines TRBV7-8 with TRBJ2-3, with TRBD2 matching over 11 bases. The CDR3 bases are TGTGCCAGCAGCACTAGCGGGGGAACAGATACGCAGTATTTT. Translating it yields CASSTSGGTDTQYF.